The 19 T cell receptor beta chains reported below all come from one sample, sequenced in a study of control samples from healthy donors and cancer patients (dated by TCRdb to the early 2020s). The library was prepared using the immunoSEQ multiplex PCR assay. Sourced from immuneACCESS, this table was stored by TCRdb with only in-frame sequences that have V and J called. A share of the clones is absent; for the studies checked, an unresolved V gene accounts for under half, and the remainder has no known explanation. The sample table lists about 75,000 clones, about 93% of them with a count of one. Together, the top ten hold 6.2% of the sample. Sequencing used blood. The receptors shown here come from a woman in her 40s in good health.

The chain couples TRBV5-1 to TRBJ2-3; D is uncertain. Per germline, CDR1 SGHRS and CDR2 YFSETQ. The CDR3 contains 16 residues. The V gene lost 1 base and the J gene lost 0 bases, with 12 bases spanning the gap. The CDR3, as DNA: TGCGCCAGCAGCTTGTGGCCGACTCTAAGCACAGATACGCAGTATTTT. This translates into CASSLWPTLSTDTQYF.

This chain uses TRBV19 with TRBJ1-5; D uncertain. CDR3 length: 15 residues. Per germline, CDR1 LNHDA and CDR2 SQIVND (reference sequence). Trimming pared 6 bases from V and 4 bases from J, leaving 16 bases between. The DNA of the CDR3 is TGTGCCAGTAGCCGCGGGCCCTTGGGGAATCAGCCCCAGCATTTT. Its translation is CASSRGPLGNQPQHF.

For the CDR3, the DNA is TGTGCCAGCAGCCTAGGCGAATTAAGATCACCCCTCCACTTT. Amino acid sequence: CASSLGELRSPLHF. J is TRBJ1-6 and V is TRBV9; D is unresolved. V was pared by 4 bases and J by 10 bases, with 15 bases between. Germline loops: CDR1 SGDLS, CDR2 YYNGEE. This CDR3 is 14 amino acids long. Complete variable domain (other parts from reference TRBV9 and TRBJ1-6): DSGVTQTPKHLITATGQRVTLRCSPRSGDLSVYWYQQSLDQGLQFLIQYYNGEERAKGNILERFSAQQFPDLHSELNLSSLELGDSALYFCASSLGELRSPLHFGNGTRLTVT.

The rearrangement uses TRBV10-1 and TRBJ1-5; D unresolved. The CDR3 consists of 19 residues. CDR1 and CDR2 from the germline V gene are WNHNN and SYGVQD (reference sequence). V lost 3 bases and J lost 0, with 21 bases in between. The CDR3 nucleotides read TGCGCCAGCAGTGACTCCCCTAGGCCCCTAACTTTTAGCAATCAGCCCCAGCATTTT. Translated, it gives CASSDSPRPLTFSNQPQHF.

This chain connects TRBV23-1 to TRBJ1-5; D gene ambiguous. TRBV23-1 carries the ORF label, with uncertain function. The ends were cut back, 6 bases at V and 3 bases at J, with 6 bases in the middle. The CDR3 loop spans 12 amino acids. For the CDR3, the DNA is TGCGCCAGCAGACAGCTCAATCAGCCCCAGCATTTT. Translating gives CASRQLNQPQHF.

This clone was observed once. The J gene is TRBJ2-2, the V gene TRBV20-1; D remains unclear. V dropped 3 bases and J dropped 7 bases, with 6 bases sitting between them. Per germline, CDR1 DFQATT and CDR2 SNEGSKA (reference sequence). This CDR3 spans 11 amino acids. DNA for the CDR3: TGCAGTGCTAGGGTATTCGGGGAGCTGTTTTTT. This gives the protein CSARVFGELFF.

The chain employs TRBV5-1 and TRBJ2-7, with unresolved D. The V gene's germline CDR1 is SGHRS and CDR2 YFSETQ. The CDR3 sequence is 14 residues long. The ends were cut back, 0 bases at V and 4 bases at J, with 11 bases in the middle. The DNA for the CDR3 is TGCGCCAGCAGCTTGGGTCTCGAGGTATACGAGCAGTACTTC. Protein sequence: CASSLGLEVYEQYF.

The chain joins TRBV14 to TRBJ1-2; D is perhaps TRBD1 (5 bases). Trimming removed 4 bases at V and 3 bases at J, with 9 bases between. This CDR3 has 13 amino acids. Germline V gene data show CDR1 as SGHDN and CDR2 as FVKESK. DNA of the CDR3: TGTGCCAGCAGCCCCGGACATGACTATGGCTACACCTTC. It codes for CASSPGHDYGYTF.

The V and J genes are TRBV9 and TRBJ1-4, with no clear D. CDR3 length equals 16 residues. Germline V gene lookup returns CDR1 SGDLS and CDR2 YYNGEE. V was clipped by 1 base and J by 4 bases, with 14 bases between them. The CDR3 DNA sequence: TGTGCCAGCAGCGTATACGCAGGAGGTGGTAATGAAAAACTGTTTTTT. Translation: CASSVYAGGGNEKLFF.

This rearrangement joins TRBV18 to TRBJ1-3, with 7 bases lining up with TRBD1. CDR3 size: 15 residues. V dropped 5 bases and J dropped 4; count of bases not matched to a gene: 8. Germline V lookup: CDR1 KGHSH, CDR2 LQKENI. The CDR3 DNA is TGTGCCAGCTCATCCGACAGGGTGGCGGGAAACACCATATATTTT. This gives the protein CASSSDRVAGNTIYF.

V gene TRBV5-6 combines with J gene TRBJ2-6; TRBD2 is a possible D gene (5 bases). V was clipped by 4 bases and J by 0 bases, with 8 bases between them. The germline V gene encodes CDR1 SGHDT and CDR2 YYEEEE. This CDR3 has 15 residues. The CDR3 DNA sequence: TGTGCCAGCAGCCCCCGGGGCTCTGGGGCCAACGTCCTGACTTTC. Amino acids: CASSPRGSGANVLTF.

V and J are TRBV19 and TRBJ1-6; no definite D call. There are 14 residues in the CDR3. With 5 bases removed from V and 6 bases from J, the gap between germline ends came to 11 bases. The germline V gene has CDR1 LNHDA and CDR2 SQIVND (reference sequence). CDR3 bases: TGTGCCAGTAGTTCAGGAGCTAGTAATTCACCCCTCCACTTT. Protein sequence: CASSSGASNSPLHF.

The sample holds one count of this clone. The chain uses TRBV2 and TRBJ1-6, with TRBD1 matching 7 bases. Per the germline V gene, CDR1 is SNHLY and CDR2 is FYNNEI. The CDR3 has 15 amino acids. The V segment lost 6 bases and the J segment 3 bases; nucleotides outside the gene matches: 5. CDR3 in DNA: TGTGCCAGCAGCCCACAGGGGAACTATAATTCACCCCTCCACTTT. It specifies CASSPQGNYNSPLHF.

The CDR3 region has the DNA TGTGCCAGCAGCTTTAGCAGCCTAAGGTCCTACGAGCAGTACTTC. This gives the protein CASSFSSLRSYEQYF. The chain couples TRBV7-2 to TRBJ2-7; the D is unclear. The CDR3 covers 15 residues. CDR1 and CDR2 from the germline V gene are SGHTA and FQGNSA. V lost 3 bases to trimming and J lost 1 base, with 13 bases between them.

The V and J genes are TRBV12-3 or TRBV12-4 and TRBJ1-2; D not resolved. V lost 8 bases, J lost 8 bases, and 15 bases lay in between. CDR3 length: 12 residues. The CDR3 here is CASHTGVGGYTF. The CDR3 DNA is TGTGCCAGCCATACCGGCGTAGGGGGCTACACCTTC.

This chain joins TRBV11-2 and TRBJ1-1; a possible D gene is TRBD1 (6 bases). Germline lookup yields CDR1 SGHAT and CDR2 FQNNGV. Trimming cost V 4 bases and J 4 bases, with 19 bases left between them. This CDR3 comprises 16 residues. This chain's CDR3 is CASSSDTYRAATEAFF. Here the CDR3 DNA reads TGTGCCAGCAGCTCGGACACATACAGGGCCGCCACTGAAGCTTTCTTT. Full variable domain (outside the CDR3, taken from reference TRBV11-2 and TRBJ1-1): EAGVAQSPRYKIIEKRQSVAFWCNPISGHATLYWYQQILGQGPKLLIQFQNNGVVDDSQLPKDRFSAERLKGVDSTLKIQPAKLEDSAVYLCASSSDTYRAATEAFFGQGTRLTVV.

The V gene is TRBV10-2, the J gene TRBJ2-7; TRBD2 matches 7 bases. This CDR3 spans 15 amino acids. CDR1 is WSHSY and CDR2 is SAAADI in the germline V gene. Losses at the gene ends were 2 bases for V and 2 bases for J; bases not matched to a gene: 6. CDR3 DNA sequence: TGCGCCAGCAGTGAGCTGGCGGGAGTCCCCTACGAGCAGTACTTC. Protein product: CASSELAGVPYEQYF.

Turning to this clone: The sample contains more than one DNA sequence encoding this CDR3. The V gene is TRBV7-9, the J gene TRBJ1-2, with D unresolved. CDR1 is SEHNR and CDR2 is FQNEAQ in the germline V gene (reference sequence). V lost 1 base and J lost 5, with 5 bases in between. The CDR3 has 12 residues. CDR3 sequence reads: CASSLGEYGYTF. The CDR3 DNA reads TGTGCCAGCAGCTTAGGGGAGTATGGCTACACCTTC.

V and J are TRBV11-2 and TRBJ1-5; D is unresolved. The CDR3 length is 13 residues. CDR1 SGHAT and CDR2 FQNNGV come from the germline V gene. V was trimmed by 2 bases and J by 2 bases, leaving 4 bases between them. This chain's CDR3 is CASSLQGNQPQHF. For the CDR3, the DNA is TGTGCCAGCAGCTTACAGGGCAATCAGCCCCAGCATTTT.